The 17 T cell receptor beta chains below were found in one sample sequenced in a study of blood T cell repertoires in COVID-19. The repertoire was sequenced with immunoSEQ multiplex PCR; TCRdb's copy has only in-frame clones and lacks some. The profile covers 90,000 to 120,000 clones, with over 75% appearing a single time and less than 5% taken by the ten largest. Sequencing was done on a sample of peripheral blood. The origin of the receptors is a woman in her 70s with acute or convalescent COVID-19.

This clone was found once. The CDR3 DNA sequence: TGTGCCAGTAGTATAGACGCGGGTCGGAATCTTGGCAATCAGCCCCAGCATTTT. Protein product: CASSIDAGRNLGNQPQHF. V is TRBV19 and J is TRBJ1-5; no definite D call. Germline CDR1 and CDR2: LNHDA and SQIVND (reference sequence). The CDR3 spans 18 residues. The V end lost 0 bases, the J end lost 2 bases, and 17 bases lay between the germline ends.

The V and J genes are TRBV28 and TRBJ1-1; D is ambiguous. This CDR3 is built from 15 residues. Germline V lookup: CDR1 MDHEN, CDR2 SYDVKM. The V and J ends lost 4 bases and 1 base respectively, with 13 bases between them. CDR3 residues: CASSSGTLGNTEAFF. CDR3 DNA sequence: TGTGCCAGCAGTTCGGGTACCTTGGGGAACACTGAAGCTTTCTTT. The full variable domain, its missing parts supplied by reference TRBV28 and TRBJ1-1, is DVKVTQSSRYLVKRTGEKVFLECVQDMDHENMFWYRQDPGLGLRLIYFSYDVKMKEKGDIPEGYSVSREKKERFSLILESASTNQTSMYLCASSSGTLGNTEAFFGQGTRLTVV.

This CDR3 is CASSDSGGFGANVLTF. For the CDR3, the DNA is TGTGCCAGCAGTGATTCAGGGGGGTTCGGGGCCAACGTCCTGACTTTC. The V call is TRBV2, the J call TRBJ2-6, with a possible D match to TRBD1 (7 bases). From germline, CDR1 is SNHLY and CDR2 FYNNEI. The V gene lost 3 bases and the J gene lost 4 bases, with 13 bases spanning the gap. The CDR3 covers 16 residues.

In DNA, the CDR3 is TGTGCCAGCAGTGACCGGGACAGGGGGTTGGGGGAGCTGTTTTTT. As protein: CASSDRDRGLGELFF. The chain has TRBV6-2 or TRBV6-3 and TRBJ2-2; 11 bases map to TRBD1. After removal of 5 bases from V and 8 bases from J, the junction contained 7 bases not matched to a gene. CDR3 size: 15 residues. Germline V gene sequence: CDR1 MNHEY, CDR2 SVGEGT.

The chain joins TRBV7-6 to TRBJ2-1; 10 nucleotides match TRBD1. Germline V gene data show CDR1 as SGHVS and CDR2 as FNYEAQ. This CDR3 comprises 15 residues. J lost 7 bases, V lost 2 bases, and 5 bases had no gene match. This chain's CDR3 is CASSLIGGQGNEQFF. The CDR3 DNA reads TGTGCCAGCAGCTTAATCGGGGGACAGGGGAATGAGCAGTTCTTC. Filled out from reference TRBV7-6 and TRBJ2-1, the complete variable domain reads GAGVSQSPRYKVTKRGQDVALRCDPISGHVSLYWYRQALGQGPEFLTYFNYEAQQDKSGLPNDRFSAERPEGSISTLTIQRTEQRDSAMYRCASSLIGGQGNEQFFGPGTRLTVL.

The rearrangement joins TRBV7-2 to TRBJ1-3; the match to TRBD1 covers 9 bases. J lost 2 bases, V lost 5 bases, and 10 bases had no gene match. The CDR3 loop spans 17 amino acids. Germline lookup yields CDR1 SGHTA and CDR2 FQGNSA. The CDR3 DNA reads as TGTGCCAGCAGCATTGGTGGACAGGGGATAGCTGGAAACACCATATATTTT. Amino acids: CASSIGGQGIAGNTIYF.

V gene TRBV3-1 (or the pseudogene TRBV3-2) combines with J gene TRBJ2-5; D is ambiguous. From germline, CDR1 is LGHDT and CDR2 YNNKEL (reference sequence). Between the trimmed V and J ends, which lost 1 base and 4 bases, there was a span of 10 bases. The CDR3 sequence is 14 residues long. The CDR3 DNA sequence: TGTGCCAGCAGCCAAGTACCGGAGAGAGAGACCCAGTACTTC. Translating it yields CASSQVPERETQYF.

The chain employs TRBV4-2 and TRBJ1-1, with D unclear. Germline CDR1 LGHNA, CDR2 YNFKEQ. The CDR3 is 16 residues long. With 0 bases removed from V and 3 bases from J, the gap between germline ends came to 14 bases. The CDR3 DNA reads TGTGCCAGCAGCCAAGATTCGGGTAGGATGTACACTGAAGCTTTCTTT. Its translation: CASSQDSGRMYTEAFF.

The V gene is TRBV6-5, the J gene TRBJ2-7, with 10 bases that match TRBD2. Germline assignment: CDR1 MNHEY and CDR2 SVGAGI. CDR3 length: 14 amino acids. J was trimmed by 6 bases and V by 3 bases; bases with no gene match: 5. Written as DNA, the CDR3 is TGTGCCAGCAGTTATGGGCTAGCGGGGGCCGAGCAGTACTTC. Translation gives CASSYGLAGAEQYF.

The CDR3 sequence: CASSPLDQQFF. CDR3 nucleotide sequence: TGTGCCAGCAGCCCGCTAGACCAACAGTTCTTC. The chain combines TRBV6-6 with TRBJ2-1, with D unresolved. Trimming removed 6 bases at V and 13 bases at J, with 13 bases between. CDR1 is MNHNY and CDR2 is SVGAGI in the germline V gene (reference sequence). The CDR3 contains 11 residues.

The chain joins TRBV5-7 to TRBJ2-7; 8 bases match TRBD2. TRBV5-7 falls under the ORF class, with uncertain function. The CDR3 has 15 residues. Trimming took 5 bases from V and 1 from J; bases not matched to a gene: 8. The CDR3 DNA follows: TGTGCCAGCAGACGTAGCGGGGAGCGATCCTACGAGCAGTACGTC. It yields the protein CASRRSGERSYEQYV.

This chain joins TRBV10-2 and TRBJ2-7; 9 nucleotides match TRBD2. The trim removed 8 bases at V and 0 bases at J, leaving 14 bases unmatched. Germline CDR1 and CDR2: WSHSY and SAAADI. CDR3 length: 17 residues. The CDR3: CASRGLALSFNSYEQYF. CDR3 DNA sequence: TGCGCCAGCCGAGGACTAGCGCTTTCATTTAACTCCTACGAGCAGTACTTC.

The CDR3 reads CATSDSTGRSYNEQFF. The CDR3, as DNA: TGTGCCACCAGTGACTCGACAGGTCGCTCCTACAATGAGCAGTTCTTC. The chain uses TRBV24-1 and TRBJ2-1; weak D call: TRBD1 (6 bases). CDR3 size: 16 residues. CDR1 is KGHDR and CDR2 is SFDVKD in the germline V gene. Trimming pared 4 bases from V and 0 bases from J, leaving 12 bases between.

The chain couples TRBV7-6 to TRBJ2-3, with D possibly TRBD2 on 5 matching bases. The CDR3 totals 16 residues. The V gene lost 3 bases and the J gene lost 0 bases, with 13 bases spanning the gap. Germline CDR1 reads SGHVS; CDR2 reads FNYEAQ. The CDR3 protein is CASSFSEGSSTDTQYF. In DNA form, the CDR3 reads TGTGCCAGCAGCTTTAGCGAAGGGTCGAGCACAGATACGCAGTATTTT.

The gene calls are TRBV10-3 and TRBJ2-6; D possibly corresponds to TRBD1 (5 bases). Trimming stripped 0 bases from V and 0 bases from J, with 24 bases between. Germline CDR1 reads ENHRY; CDR2 reads SYGVKD. The CDR3 runs to 22 residues. DNA for the CDR3: TGTGCCATCAGTGAGTCACCTTTCATCGACAGCGCCATATCCTCTGGGGCCAACGTCCTGACTTTC. This sequence encodes CAISESPFIDSAISSGANVLTF.

V is TRBV28 and J is TRBJ1-1, with 9 bases aligning to TRBD1. Trimming took 5 bases from V and 4 from J; bases not matched to a gene: 14. CDR1 is MDHEN and CDR2 is SYDVKM in the germline V gene. The CDR3 runs to 17 residues. Here the CDR3 DNA reads TGTGCCAGCAGTCTGGACAGGGGAAACGGGCGGAGCACTGAAGCTTTCTTT. Its translation is CASSLDRGNGRSTEAFF.

The rearrangement links TRBV6-5 to TRBJ2-7; a weak D match, TRBD1 (5 bases). Trimming shortened V by 8 bases and J by 6 bases, and 17 bases separated the two germline ends. Germline values: CDR1 MNHEY, CDR2 SVGAGI. This CDR3 has 13 residues. Here the CDR3 DNA reads TGTGCCAGCGTCAGGCAGGGTTCGGGCGAGCAGTACGTC. It encodes CASVRQGSGEQYV.